The text below deals with one TCR beta chain. Its target is not known. CDR1 and CDR2 (germline): SSHAT, FNYEAQ (reference sequence). The CDR3 is 13 residues long. Deletions cut 5 bases from V and 5 bases from J, with 9 bases between. This specimen belongs to a study of response to subunit inactivated influenza vaccine. The study's findings and limits: The study's authors posited that every seasonal influenza vaccination enlists few new T cells.

TCRdb redid the calling of the RT-PCR reads with MiXCR, one entry per CDR3 protein. Among over 650,000 distinct CDR3 sequences listed, around 18% were seen once. This receptor was identified in a man between 50 and 59 years old who received an inactivated influenza vaccine. Specimen: PBMCs from blood, collected roughly 5 days after vaccination. The J gene is TRBJ2-2, the V gene TRBV7-7, with D uncertain. The CDR3 nucleotides are TGTGCCAGCAGCCCCCAGCTTACCGGGGAGCTGTTTTTT. This gives the protein CASSPQLTGELFF.